This T cell receptor (beta chain) came from a study of T cell clusters in autoimmune cytopenias. This clonotype ranks as medium-sized in terms of frequency. Each sample's input was 250 to 300 ng genomic DNA, about 38,000 genome equivalents. Multiplex touch-down PCR amplified TRB using TRB-A and TRB-B pools in one tube. TCRdb processed the multiplex PCR reads again and assigns one entry to each CDR3 protein, with no DNA. The listing records roughly 7,000 distinct CDR3 sequences. The CDR3 has 12 amino acids. The chain couples TRBV12-3 or TRBV12-4 to TRBJ1-2. The sequence was collected from a human donor with an autoimmune cytopenia or autoimmune hepatitis (not recorded which). The sequenced material came from peripheral blood. The CDR3 sequence: CASSLGLYGYTF.